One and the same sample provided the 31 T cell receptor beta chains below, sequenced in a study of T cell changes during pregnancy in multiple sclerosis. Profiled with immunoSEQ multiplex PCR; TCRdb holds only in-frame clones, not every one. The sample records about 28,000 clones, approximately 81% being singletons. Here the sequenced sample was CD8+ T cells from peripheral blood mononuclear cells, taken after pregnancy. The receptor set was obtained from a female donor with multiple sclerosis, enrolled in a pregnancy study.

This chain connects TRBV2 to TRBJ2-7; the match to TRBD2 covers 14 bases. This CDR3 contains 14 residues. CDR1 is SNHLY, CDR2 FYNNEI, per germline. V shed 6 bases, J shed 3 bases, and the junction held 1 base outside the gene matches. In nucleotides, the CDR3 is TGTGCCAGCAGCGGACTAGCGGGGGGCTACGAGCAGTACTTC. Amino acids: CASSGLAGGYEQYF. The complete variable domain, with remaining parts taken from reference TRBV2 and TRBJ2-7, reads EPEVTQTPSHQVTQMGQEVILRCVPISNHLYFYWYRQILGQKVEFLVSFYNNEISEKSEIFDDQFSVERPDGSNFTLKIRSTKLEDSAMYFCASSGLAGGYEQYFGPGTRLTVT.

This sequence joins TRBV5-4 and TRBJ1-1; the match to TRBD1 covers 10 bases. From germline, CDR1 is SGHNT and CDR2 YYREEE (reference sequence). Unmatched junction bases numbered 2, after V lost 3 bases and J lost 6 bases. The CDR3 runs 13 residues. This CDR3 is CASSWDRGPEAFF. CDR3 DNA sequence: TGTGCCAGCAGCTGGGACAGGGGCCCTGAAGCTTTCTTT.

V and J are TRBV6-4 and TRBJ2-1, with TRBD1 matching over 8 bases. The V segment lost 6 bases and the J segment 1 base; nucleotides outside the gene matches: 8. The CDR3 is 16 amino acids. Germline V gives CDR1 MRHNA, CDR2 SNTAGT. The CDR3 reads CASSEQGVGSYNEQFF. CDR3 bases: TGTGCCAGCAGCGAACAGGGGGTAGGTTCCTACAATGAGCAGTTCTTC.

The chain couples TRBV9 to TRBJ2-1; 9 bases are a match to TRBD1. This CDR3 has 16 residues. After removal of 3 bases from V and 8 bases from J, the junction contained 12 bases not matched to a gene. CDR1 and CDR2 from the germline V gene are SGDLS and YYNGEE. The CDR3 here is CASSDRDRELGHEQFF. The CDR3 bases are TGTGCCAGCAGCGACCGGGACAGGGAATTGGGGCATGAGCAGTTCTTC.

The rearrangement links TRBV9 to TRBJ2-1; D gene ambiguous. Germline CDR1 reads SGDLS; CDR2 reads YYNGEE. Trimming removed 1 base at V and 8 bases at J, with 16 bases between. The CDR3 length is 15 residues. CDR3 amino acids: CASSVSWADPHEQFF. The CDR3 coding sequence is TGTGCCAGCAGCGTATCGTGGGCCGATCCCCATGAGCAGTTCTTC. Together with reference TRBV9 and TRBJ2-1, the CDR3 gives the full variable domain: DSGVTQTPKHLITATGQRVTLRCSPRSGDLSVYWYQQSLDQGLQFLIQYYNGEERAKGNILERFSAQQFPDLHSELNLSSLELGDSALYFCASSVSWADPHEQFFGPGTRLTVL.

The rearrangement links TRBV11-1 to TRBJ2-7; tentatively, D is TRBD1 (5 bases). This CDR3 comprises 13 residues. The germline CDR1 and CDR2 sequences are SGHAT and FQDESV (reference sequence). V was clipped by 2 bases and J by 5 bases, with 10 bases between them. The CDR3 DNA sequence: TGTGCCAGCAGCTTACTCGAAGGGGACGAGCAGTACTTC. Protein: CASSLLEGDEQYF.

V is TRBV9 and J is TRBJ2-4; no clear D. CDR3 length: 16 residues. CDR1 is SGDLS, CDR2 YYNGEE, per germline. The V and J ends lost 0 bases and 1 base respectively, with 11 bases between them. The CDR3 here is CASSVGVPGAKNIQYF. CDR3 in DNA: TGTGCCAGCAGCGTAGGAGTCCCGGGTGCCAAAAACATTCAGTACTTC.

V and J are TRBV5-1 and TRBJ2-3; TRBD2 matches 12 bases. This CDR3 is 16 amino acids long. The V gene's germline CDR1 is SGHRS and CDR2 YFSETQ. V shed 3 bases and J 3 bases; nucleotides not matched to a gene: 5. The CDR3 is CASSSSLAGGTDTQYF. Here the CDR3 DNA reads TGCGCCAGCAGCTCCTCACTAGCGGGGGGAACAGATACGCAGTATTTT.

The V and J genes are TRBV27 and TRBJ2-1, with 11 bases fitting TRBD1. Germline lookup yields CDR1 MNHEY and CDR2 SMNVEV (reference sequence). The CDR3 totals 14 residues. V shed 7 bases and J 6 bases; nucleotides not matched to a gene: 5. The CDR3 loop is CASKGQGALNEQFF. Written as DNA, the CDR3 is TGTGCCAGCAAAGGACAGGGGGCGCTCAATGAGCAGTTCTTC.

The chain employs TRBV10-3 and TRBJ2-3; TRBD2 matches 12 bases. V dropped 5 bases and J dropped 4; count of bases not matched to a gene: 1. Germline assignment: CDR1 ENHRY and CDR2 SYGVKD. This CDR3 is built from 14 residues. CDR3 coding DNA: TGTGCCATCAGTCTAGCGGGGGGGCCAGATACGCAGTATTTT. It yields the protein CAISLAGGPDTQYF.

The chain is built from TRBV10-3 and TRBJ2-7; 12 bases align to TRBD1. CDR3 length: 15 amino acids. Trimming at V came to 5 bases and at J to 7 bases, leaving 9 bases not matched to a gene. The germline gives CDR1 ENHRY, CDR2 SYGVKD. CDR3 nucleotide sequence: TGTGCCATCAGTCACCCGGGACAGGGGGCGAGAGAGCAGTACTTC. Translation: CAISHPGQGAREQYF.

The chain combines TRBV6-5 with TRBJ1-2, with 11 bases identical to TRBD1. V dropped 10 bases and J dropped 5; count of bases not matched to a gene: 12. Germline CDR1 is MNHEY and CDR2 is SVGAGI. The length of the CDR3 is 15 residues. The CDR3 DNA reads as TGTGCCACCTTGGACAGGGGGCAGCGGTTTTATGGCTACACCTTC. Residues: CATLDRGQRFYGYTF.

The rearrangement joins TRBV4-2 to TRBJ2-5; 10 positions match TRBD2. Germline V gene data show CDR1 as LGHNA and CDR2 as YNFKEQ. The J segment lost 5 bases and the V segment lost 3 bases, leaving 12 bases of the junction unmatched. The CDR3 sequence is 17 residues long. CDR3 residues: CASSHGERGGEGETQYF. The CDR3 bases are TGTGCCAGCAGCCATGGGGAGCGGGGGGGCGAGGGGGAGACCCAGTACTTC.

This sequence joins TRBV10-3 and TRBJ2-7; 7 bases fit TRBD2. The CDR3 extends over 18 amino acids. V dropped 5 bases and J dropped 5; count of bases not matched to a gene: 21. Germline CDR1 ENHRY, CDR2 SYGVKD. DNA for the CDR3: TGTGCCATCAGTCCTGATCCCGCCCCCGCATCTGCGGGAGACGAGCAGTACTTC. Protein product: CAISPDPAPASAGDEQYF.

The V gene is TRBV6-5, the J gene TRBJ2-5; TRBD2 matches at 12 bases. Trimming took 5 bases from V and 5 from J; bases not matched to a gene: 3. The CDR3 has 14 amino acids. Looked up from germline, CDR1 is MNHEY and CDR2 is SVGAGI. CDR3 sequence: CASSLAGGRETQYF. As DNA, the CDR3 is TGTGCCAGCAGTCTAGCGGGGGGGCGGGAGACCCAGTACTTC.

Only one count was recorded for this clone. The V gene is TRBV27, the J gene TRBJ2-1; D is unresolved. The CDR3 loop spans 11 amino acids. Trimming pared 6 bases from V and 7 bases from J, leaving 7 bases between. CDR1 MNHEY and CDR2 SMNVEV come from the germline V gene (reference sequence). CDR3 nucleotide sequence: TGTGCCAGCAGCGAGCTGAATGAGCAGTTCTTC. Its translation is CASSELNEQFF.

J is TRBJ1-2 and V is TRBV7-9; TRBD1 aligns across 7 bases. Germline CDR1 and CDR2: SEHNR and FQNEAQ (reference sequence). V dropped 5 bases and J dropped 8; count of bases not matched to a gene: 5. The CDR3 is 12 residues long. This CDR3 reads CASSQQGSGYTF. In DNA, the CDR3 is TGTGCCAGCAGCCAACAGGGGAGCGGCTACACCTTC.

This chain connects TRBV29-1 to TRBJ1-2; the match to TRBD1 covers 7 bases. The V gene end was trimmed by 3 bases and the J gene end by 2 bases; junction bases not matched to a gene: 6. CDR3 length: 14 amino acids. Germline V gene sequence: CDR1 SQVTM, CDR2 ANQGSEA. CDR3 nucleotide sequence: TGCAGCGTTGAGGACCCGGGACAGAACTATGGCTACACCTTC. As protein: CSVEDPGQNYGYTF.

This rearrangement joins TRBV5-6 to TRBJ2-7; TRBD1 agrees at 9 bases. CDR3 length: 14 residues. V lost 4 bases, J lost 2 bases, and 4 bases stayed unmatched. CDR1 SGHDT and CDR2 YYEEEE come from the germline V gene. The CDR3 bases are TGTGCCAGCAGCGGCGGGACAGGGACCTACGAGCAGTACTTC. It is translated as CASSGGTGTYEQYF.

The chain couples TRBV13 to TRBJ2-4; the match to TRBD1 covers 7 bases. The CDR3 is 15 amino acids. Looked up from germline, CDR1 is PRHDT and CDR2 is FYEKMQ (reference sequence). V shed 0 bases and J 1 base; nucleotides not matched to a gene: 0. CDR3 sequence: CASSLGRGAKNIQYF. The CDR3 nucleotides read TGTGCCAGCAGCTTAGGCAGGGGGGCCAAAAACATTCAGTACTTC.

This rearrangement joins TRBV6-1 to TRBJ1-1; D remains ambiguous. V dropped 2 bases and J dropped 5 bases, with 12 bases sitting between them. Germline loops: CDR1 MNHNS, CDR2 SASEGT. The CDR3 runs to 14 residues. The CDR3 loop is CASSEWSALTEAFF. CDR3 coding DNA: TGTGCCAGCAGTGAATGGAGCGCATTAACTGAAGCTTTCTTT.

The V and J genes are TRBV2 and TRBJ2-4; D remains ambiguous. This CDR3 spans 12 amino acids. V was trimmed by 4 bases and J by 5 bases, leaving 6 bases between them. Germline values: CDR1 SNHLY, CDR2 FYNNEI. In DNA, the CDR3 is TGTGCCAGCAGTGGTCGAGAAAACATTCAGTACTTC. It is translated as CASSGRENIQYF. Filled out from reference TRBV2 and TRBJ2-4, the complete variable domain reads EPEVTQTPSHQVTQMGQEVILRCVPISNHLYFYWYRQILGQKVEFLVSFYNNEISEKSEIFDDQFSVERPDGSNFTLKIRSTKLEDSAMYFCASSGRENIQYFGAGTRLSVL.

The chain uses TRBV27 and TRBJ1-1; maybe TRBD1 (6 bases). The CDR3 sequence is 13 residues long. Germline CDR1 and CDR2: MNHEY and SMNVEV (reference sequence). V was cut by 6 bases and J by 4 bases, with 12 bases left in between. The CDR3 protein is CASRIQGSTEAFF. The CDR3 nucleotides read TGTGCCAGCAGAATACAGGGAAGCACTGAAGCTTTCTTT.

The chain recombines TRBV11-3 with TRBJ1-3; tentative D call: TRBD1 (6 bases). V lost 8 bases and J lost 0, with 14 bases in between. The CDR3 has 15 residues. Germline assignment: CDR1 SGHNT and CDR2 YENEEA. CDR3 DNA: TGTGCCAGCCCCCCGGGACACCTCTCTGGAAACACCATATATTTT. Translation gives CASPPGHLSGNTIYF.

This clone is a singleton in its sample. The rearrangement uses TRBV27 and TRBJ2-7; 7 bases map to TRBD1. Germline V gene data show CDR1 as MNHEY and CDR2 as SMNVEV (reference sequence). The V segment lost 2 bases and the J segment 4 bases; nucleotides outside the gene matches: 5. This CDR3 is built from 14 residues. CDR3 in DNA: TGTGCCAGCAGTTTACGACAGGGTGGTTACGAGCAGTACTTC. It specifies CASSLRQGGYEQYF.

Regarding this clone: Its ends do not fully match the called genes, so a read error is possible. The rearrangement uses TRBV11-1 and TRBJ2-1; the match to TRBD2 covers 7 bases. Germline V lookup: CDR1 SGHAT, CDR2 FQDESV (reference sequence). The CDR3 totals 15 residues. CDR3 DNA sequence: TGTGCCAGCAGCTCCACAAGCGGGGCCTACGATGAGCAGTTCTTC. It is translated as CASSSTSGAYDEQFF.

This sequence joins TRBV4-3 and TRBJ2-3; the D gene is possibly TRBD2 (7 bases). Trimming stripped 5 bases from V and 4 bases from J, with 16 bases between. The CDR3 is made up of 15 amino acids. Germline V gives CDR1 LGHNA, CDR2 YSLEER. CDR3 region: CASSSSGGAADTQYF. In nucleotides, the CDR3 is TGCGCCAGCAGCTCAAGTGGGGGGGCAGCAGATACGCAGTATTTT.

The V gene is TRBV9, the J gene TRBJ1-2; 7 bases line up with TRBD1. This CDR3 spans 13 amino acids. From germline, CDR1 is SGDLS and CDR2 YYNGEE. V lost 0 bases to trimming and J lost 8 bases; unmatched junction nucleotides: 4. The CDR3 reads CASSVVSGGGYTF. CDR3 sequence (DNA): TGTGCCAGCAGCGTAGTATCAGGGGGAGGCTACACCTTC.

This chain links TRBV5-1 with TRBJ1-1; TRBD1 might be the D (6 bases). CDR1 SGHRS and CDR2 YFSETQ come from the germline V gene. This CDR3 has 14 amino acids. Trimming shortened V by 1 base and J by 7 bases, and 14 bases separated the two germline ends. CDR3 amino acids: CASSLSAGAHEAFF. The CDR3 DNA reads TGCGCCAGCAGCTTGTCGGCAGGGGCCCATGAAGCTTTCTTT.

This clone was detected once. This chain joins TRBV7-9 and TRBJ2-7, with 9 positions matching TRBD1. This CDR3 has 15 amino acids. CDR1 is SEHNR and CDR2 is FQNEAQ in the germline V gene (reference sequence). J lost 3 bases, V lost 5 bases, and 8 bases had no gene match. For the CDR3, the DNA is TGTGCCAGCAGCCGCCGGGACAGGGTGAACTACGAGCAGTACTTC. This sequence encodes CASSRRDRVNYEQYF.

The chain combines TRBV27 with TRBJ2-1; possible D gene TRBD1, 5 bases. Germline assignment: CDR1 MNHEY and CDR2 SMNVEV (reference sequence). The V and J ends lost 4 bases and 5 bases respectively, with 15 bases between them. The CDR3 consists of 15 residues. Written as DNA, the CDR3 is TGTGCCAGCAGTTGGGGCAGGGCCTCACACAATGAGCAGTTCTTC. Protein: CASSWGRASHNEQFF.